This is a list of T cell receptor beta chains from one sample in a study of CD8 T cells in Susac syndrome. MiXCR, run by TCRdb on the immunoSEQ multiplex PCR reads, gives a single entry per CDR3 protein. The data contain 110,000 to 150,000 distinct CDR3 sequences, around 95% of them singletons. What was sequenced was CD4+ T cells from PBMCs. The source of these receptors is a human donor with Susac syndrome. Both conserved end residues are part of each CDR3. The order of the fields is clone size, V gene, J gene, D gene, CDR3 DNA, CDR3 protein. The D gene is left open where the match is weak. Clone size is given for some rows only: seen once, a few or many times, or a class if the clone is expanded.

-	TRBV24-1	TRBJ2-1	-	TGTGCCACCAGTGACCACATCAGGGCATCCAATGAGCAGTTCTTC	CATSDHIRASNEQFF
-	TRBV29-1	TRBJ2-3	TRBD2	TGCAGCGCCACCCCCGGGACTAGCGGGATCCCAGATACGCAGTATTTT	CSATPGTSGIPDTQYF
-	TRBV5-6	TRBJ2-2	-	TGTGCCAGCAGCTCGACCTTCGTGCAGAACACCGGGGAGCTGTTTTTT	CASSSTFVQNTGELFF
-	TRBV23-1	TRBJ1-4	TRBD1	TGCGCCAGCAGTCAGCGAGAGGACAGGGGGGGAAAACTGTTTTTT	CASSQREDRGGKLFF
-	TRBV7-2	TRBJ2-3	TRBD2	TGTGCCAGCAGCCGGACTAGAACAGATACGCAGTATTTT	CASSRTRTDTQYF
-	TRBV3-1	TRBJ1-1	-	TGTGCCAGCAGCCAAGATCTTGGCACTGAAGCTTTCTTT	CASSQDLGTEAFF
-	TRBV29-1	TRBJ2-1	-	TGCAGCTGTCAGGCGAGCTCCTACAATGAGCAGTTCTTC	CSCQASSYNEQFF
-	TRBV20-1	TRBJ2-1	TRBD2	TGCAGTGCCCGAGGCCTAGCGGGAGTAAAAGAGCAGTTCTTC	CSARGLAGVKEQFF
-	TRBV7-3	TRBJ2-3	-	TGTGCCAGCAGCTTACGGGCGGAGAGCACAGATACGCAGTATTTT	CASSLRAESTDTQYF
-	TRBV19	TRBJ2-3	-	TGTGCCAGTAGTATAGGGGGAAGGTGGACAGATACGCAGTATTTT	CASSIGGRWTDTQYF
-	TRBV27	TRBJ1-2	-	TGTGCCAGCAGTTTAGGGCAGGGGTCTGGCTACACCTTC	CASSLGQGSGYTF
-	TRBV29-1	TRBJ1-1	-	TGCAGCGTTGATTGGGTACGGACTGAAGCTTTCTTT	CSVDWVRTEAFF
-	TRBV5-1	TRBJ2-3	TRBD2	TGCGCCAGCAGCATCGGACTAGCGACTAGCACAGATACGCAGTATTTT	CASSIGLATSTDTQYF
-	TRBV15	TRBJ2-1	TRBD1	TGTGCCACCAGCAGAGTTGGGACAGGCTCCTACAATGAGCAGTTCTTC	CATSRVGTGSYNEQFF
-	TRBV19	TRBJ2-1	TRBD2	TGTGCCAGTAGTATGGGGACGACTAGCTCCCATGAGCAGTTCTTC	CASSMGTTSSHEQFF
-	TRBV2	TRBJ1-2	-	TGTGCCAGCAGTGAAGAAAGTAACTATGGCTACACCTTC	CASSEESNYGYTF
-	TRBV12-3/TRBV12-4	TRBJ1-1	-	TGTGCCAGCATAGGGGCTCCCACTGAAGCTTTCTTT	CASIGAPTEAFF
-	TRBV20-1	TRBJ2-3	-	TGCAGTGCTAGAGGGCAGGGCACAGATACGCAGTATTTT	CSARGQGTDTQYF
-	TRBV3-1	TRBJ2-7	TRBD1	TGTGCCAGCAGCCAAGAGCGGACAGGGTCCTACGAGCAGTACTTC	CASSQERTGSYEQYF
-	TRBV6-6	TRBJ2-7	-	TGTGCCAGCCACAGTCGGGGGCGTAGGTACGAGCAGTACTTC	CASHSRGRRYEQYF
once	TRBV4-1	TRBJ2-4	-	TGCGCCAGCAGCCAAGATTGGGGGTTGGCCAAAAACATTCAGTACTTC	CASSQDWGLAKNIQYF
-	TRBV4-1	TRBJ1-2	-	TGCGCCAGCAGCCAAGGACAGGCTAACTATGGCTACACCTTC	CASSQGQANYGYTF
-	TRBV7-9	TRBJ2-3	TRBD1	TGTGCCAGCAGCCCGACAGGGGCCACAGATACGCAGTATTTT	CASSPTGATDTQYF